A single sample is the source of the 16 T cell receptor beta chains below, sequenced in a study of T cell responses to AZD1222 COVID-19 vaccine. Clones were sequenced by immunoSEQ multiplex PCR, and TCRdb holds only the in-frame ones, with some missing. Of about 120,000 clones listed, about 90% are singletons. The source material was peripheral blood, sampled on day 0 of AZD1222 vaccination. Receptors were obtained from an adult in good health.

J is TRBJ2-7 and V is TRBV28, with D tentatively TRBD1 or TRBD2 (5 bases each). Trimming removed 5 bases at V and 4 bases at J, with 18 bases between. In germline, CDR1 is MDHEN, CDR2 SYDVKM. CDR3 length: 15 amino acids. The CDR3 sequence: CASSGTRGRGYEQYF. Here the CDR3 DNA reads TGTGCCAGCAGTGGGACCCGGGGCCGGGGTTACGAGCAGTACTTC.

The gene calls are TRBV28 and TRBJ1-1; no clear D. The CDR3 sequence is 13 residues long. Germline V gene sequence: CDR1 MDHEN, CDR2 SYDVKM. Trimming left V 2 bases short and J 2 bases short, with 6 bases between. The CDR3 DNA follows: TGTGCCAGCAGTTTAGGCGGAAACACTGAAGCTTTCTTT. This translates into CASSLGGNTEAFF.

The gene calls are TRBV7-6 and TRBJ1-1, with a possible D match to TRBD1 (5 bases). Germline V gene sequence: CDR1 SGHVS, CDR2 FNYEAQ. With 5 bases removed from V and 5 bases from J, the gap between germline ends came to 15 bases. The CDR3 length is 14 residues. The CDR3 nucleotides read TGTGCCAGCAGCCATGGGGGTCTCGGTACTGAAGCTTTCTTT. Its translation is CASSHGGLGTEAFF.

The chain joins TRBV28 to TRBJ1-2; 10 bases are a match to TRBD1. Germline loops: CDR1 MDHEN, CDR2 SYDVKM. This CDR3 spans 16 amino acids. After removal of 4 bases from V and 7 bases from J, the junction contained 12 bases not matched to a gene. The CDR3 coding sequence is TGTGCCAGCAGTTCACCGACAGGGGGCTGGGGGGCTGGCTACACCTTC. Its translation is CASSSPTGGWGAGYTF.

The chain links TRBV19 to TRBJ1-1; 7 nucleotides agree with TRBD1. The CDR3 sequence is 14 residues long. The germline V gene has CDR1 LNHDA and CDR2 SQIVND (reference sequence). The V and J ends lost 4 bases and 5 bases, in that order; junction bases with no gene match: 7. Here the CDR3 reads CASSRVGGYTEAFF. The CDR3 DNA is TGTGCCAGTAGTAGGGTAGGGGGCTATACTGAAGCTTTCTTT.

This chain joins TRBV16 and TRBJ2-6, with 11 nucleotides matching TRBD1. This CDR3 comprises 16 residues. Trimming removed 5 bases from V and 3 bases from J; junction bases left unmatched: 3. Germline V lookup: CDR1 KGHSY, CDR2 FQNENV. The DNA of the CDR3 is TGTGCCAGCAGCGGACAGGGGGCTGGTGGGGCCAACGTCCTGACTTTC. Its protein product is CASSGQGAGGANVLTF.

The chain is built from TRBV7-9 and TRBJ1-6, with D unresolved. The V end lost 5 bases, the J end lost 10 bases, and 15 bases lay between the germline ends. Germline CDR1 and CDR2: SEHNR and FQNEAQ (reference sequence). The CDR3 extends over 14 amino acids. DNA of the CDR3: TGTGCCAGCAGCCTCGGGCAGTCCGGGTCACCCCTCCACTTT. Amino acids: CASSLGQSGSPLHF.

The J gene is TRBJ2-3, the V gene TRBV10-1; TRBD2 agrees at 11 bases. V lost 0 bases and J lost 2; bases outside the gene matches: 7. The length of the CDR3 is 18 residues. The germline V gene has CDR1 WNHNN and CDR2 SYGVQD (reference sequence). The CDR3 bases are TGCGCCAGCAGTGAGTCGATGGCTAGCGGGGGGTACACAGATACGCAGTATTTT. Its translation: CASSESMASGGYTDTQYF.

The chain recombines TRBV4-2 with TRBJ2-7; 9 nucleotides match TRBD2. The CDR3 runs to 16 residues. Germline V gene data show CDR1 as LGHNA and CDR2 as YNFKEQ. The junction had 11 bases not matched to a gene; V was cut back by 4 bases and J by 4 bases. CDR3 nucleotide sequence: TGTGCCAGCAGCCCGCTTGGCGGGAGGGGCCTATACGAGCAGTACTTC. This translates into CASSPLGGRGLYEQYF.

The V and J genes are TRBV7-9 and TRBJ1-1; D gene ambiguous. The CDR3 totals 15 residues. V dropped 3 bases and J dropped 0 bases, with 11 bases sitting between them. Germline V CDR1 and CDR2: SEHNR, FQNEAQ (reference sequence). This CDR3 is CASSFGSGLNTEAFF. In DNA, the CDR3 is TGTGCCAGCAGCTTCGGGTCAGGACTGAACACTGAAGCTTTCTTT.

This clone appeared once. J is TRBJ1-3 and V is TRBV9; D is perhaps TRBD1 (5 bases). The CDR3 runs 15 residues. Trimming pared 0 bases from V and 4 bases from J, leaving 11 bases between. Germline values: CDR1 SGDLS, CDR2 YYNGEE. CDR3 loop: CASSVDSGLGNTIYF. The CDR3 DNA follows: TGTGCCAGCAGCGTAGACTCGGGGCTGGGAAACACCATATATTTT.

The rearrangement joins TRBV9 to TRBJ2-1; the match to TRBD1 covers 7 bases. J lost 7 bases, V lost 2 bases, and 9 bases had no gene match. There are 15 residues in the CDR3. Germline lookup yields CDR1 SGDLS and CDR2 YYNGEE. The CDR3 DNA reads TGTGCCAGCAGCGTTACAGGGGCTTTTTTAAATGAGCAGTTCTTC. Translating gives CASSVTGAFLNEQFF.

V usage is TRBV19 and J usage is TRBJ1-4; D unresolved. Germline V gene sequence: CDR1 LNHDA, CDR2 SQIVND (reference sequence). V was pared by 8 bases and J by 5 bases, with 12 bases between. The CDR3 has 13 amino acids. CDR3 DNA sequence: TGTGCCAGTGAACGGACGGTGAATGAAAAACTGTTTTTT. Amino acids: CASERTVNEKLFF. Drawing the rest from reference TRBV19 and TRBJ1-4, the complete variable domain is DGGITQSPKYLFRKEGQNVTLSCEQNLNHDAMYWYRQDPGQGLRLIYYSQIVNDFQKGDIAEGYSVSREKKESFPLTVTSAQKNPTAFYLCASERTVNEKLFFGSGTQLSVL.

The rearrangement links TRBV29-1 to TRBJ1-1, with D possibly being TRBD1 (5 bases). V was clipped by 6 bases and J by 0 bases, with 11 bases between them. Per germline, CDR1 SQVTM and CDR2 ANQGSEA. The CDR3 runs 13 residues. CDR3 sequence: CSVMGRLNTEAFF. As DNA, the CDR3 is TGCAGCGTAATGGGACGGTTGAACACTGAAGCTTTCTTT.

V gene TRBV7-9 combines with J gene TRBJ2-5; 7 nucleotides agree with TRBD1. The germline gives CDR1 SEHNR, CDR2 FQNEAQ (reference sequence). This CDR3 contains 14 residues. V lost 10 bases to trimming and J lost 0 bases; unmatched junction nucleotides: 8. The CDR3 protein is CAIDTGTDQETQYF. The CDR3 DNA is TGTGCCATCGATACCGGGACAGACCAAGAGACCCAGTACTTC.

This sequence joins TRBV19 and TRBJ2-3; 8 bases agree with TRBD2. Germline V gene sequence: CDR1 LNHDA, CDR2 SQIVND (reference sequence). The CDR3 length is 16 residues. J gave up 2 bases and V 1 base, and 5 bases lay outside the gene matches. The CDR3 is CASSIGGGGTTDTQYF. The CDR3 DNA is TGTGCCAGTAGTATAGGTGGCGGGGGGACCACAGATACGCAGTATTTT.